These 2 T cell receptor beta chains share one sample of origin, sequenced in a study of cytomegalovirus exposure and HLA in healthy donors. Amplification used 60 Vbeta primers and 13 Jbeta primers. Using immunoSEQ multiplex PCR, the repertoire was profiled, and TCRdb retains in-frame clones only, with some absent. The sample lists 120,000 or so clones; over 65% were seen once. The sequencing sample was made of PBMCs. The origin of the receptors is a man under 40 in good health and CMV-seropositive.

The chain links TRBV15 to TRBJ2-5, with a possible D match to TRBD1 (6 bases). CDR3 size: 16 residues. Per the germline V gene, CDR1 is LNHNV and CDR2 is YYDKDF (reference sequence). The V gene lost 0 bases and the J gene lost 5 bases, with 16 bases spanning the gap. CDR3 nucleotides: TGTGCCACCAGCAGAGATCAGGCAGGGGATTGGGAGACCCAGTACTTC. Encoded protein: CATSRDQAGDWETQYF.

This chain joins TRBV19 and TRBJ2-5; 9 nucleotides match TRBD2. The J call could be wrong; TRBJ2-7 is a better fit for the DNA end. The CDR3 consists of 16 residues. Germline CDR1 and CDR2: LNHDA and SQIVND (reference sequence). The CDR3 reads CASSFLPGTSSHEQYF. CDR3 DNA sequence: TGTGCCAGTAGTTTCCTCCCCGGGACTAGCAGCCACGAGCAGTACTTC.